Detailed here is one TCR beta chain. At least ten counts were recorded for this clonotype. Its antigen specificity is not known. Nothing much larger sits one base from this clone, and base qualities are not available. The data are from a study of T-cell reconstitution after alpha-beta-depleted transplantation in children (dated by TCRdb to between 2015 and 2016). Regarding the complete study: Using TCR repertoire profiling, the study followed T-cell immune reconstitution in a quantitative way in children after TCRalphabeta/CD19-depleted allogeneic hematopoietic cell transplantation.

Preparation of the library involved PCR. The listed sequencing device is Illumina HiSeq 2500. Molecular barcoding was employed in the preparation of TCR libraries, with unique molecular identifiers being used to normalize TCRbeta repertoire quantification. TCRdb's own reprocessing of the public reads used fastp at Q25 and MiXCR and kept productive beta chains. Every distinct CDR3 protein forms one entry, paired with its most common genes and DNA. This sample gives approximately 70,000 distinct CDR3 sequences in total; roughly 4.9% of them show up just once. The top ten clones comprise 15% to 20% of the sample. Here is what the overall study found, with its caveats: Hyperexpanded clone frequencies declined over subsequent months; after one year, T-cell counts and TCRbeta diversity were mostly attributed to newly produced T cells. About two months after transplant, the apparently early recovery of alphabetaT-cell counts reportedly depended on just several hundred clones that had expanded rapidly and came from non-depleted graft cells. The high TCRbeta diversity at day 60 in some patients was ascribed to recipient T cells and intrathymic progenitors that had survived conditioning.

The meaning of the sample's treatment or condition label: allogeneic hematopoietic cell transplantation with graft depleted of TCRalphabeta T cells and CD19 B cells. The children who served as transplant recipients had been given grafts of TCRalphabeta/CD19-depleted allogeneic hematopoietic cells. Between the V and J ends, shortened by 3 bases and 7 bases respectively, the junction contains 12 bases. CDR1 and CDR2 are read off the germline V gene (reference sequence) as LNHDA and SQIVND. The cysteine opens and the phenylalanine closes a CDR3 of 13 amino acids. Only the CDR3 DNA is retained, 39 bases long and in frame from the first base.

The rearranged segments are TRBV19 and TRBJ1-2, with a weak D call of TRBD1 (5 bases match). This specimen consisted of PBMCs, mostly from graft donor cells, obtained 180 days after TCRalphabeta/CD19-depleted stem cell transplant. The receptor was derived from a boy younger than two who had a stem cell transplant for acute myeloid leukemia, so the T cells may come from the graft donor. CDR3 loop: CASSMAQGFGYTF. The base sequence is TGTGCCAGTAGTATGGCCCAGGGCTTTGGCTACACCTTC. This CDR3, with the reference TRBV19 and TRBJ1-2 proteins standing in past its ends, gives the full variable domain DGGITQSPKYLFRKEGQNVTLSCEQNLNHDAMYWYRQDPGQGLRLIYYSQIVNDFQKGDIAEGYSVSREKKESFPLTVTSAQKNPTAFYLCASSMAQGFGYTFGSGTRLTVV.